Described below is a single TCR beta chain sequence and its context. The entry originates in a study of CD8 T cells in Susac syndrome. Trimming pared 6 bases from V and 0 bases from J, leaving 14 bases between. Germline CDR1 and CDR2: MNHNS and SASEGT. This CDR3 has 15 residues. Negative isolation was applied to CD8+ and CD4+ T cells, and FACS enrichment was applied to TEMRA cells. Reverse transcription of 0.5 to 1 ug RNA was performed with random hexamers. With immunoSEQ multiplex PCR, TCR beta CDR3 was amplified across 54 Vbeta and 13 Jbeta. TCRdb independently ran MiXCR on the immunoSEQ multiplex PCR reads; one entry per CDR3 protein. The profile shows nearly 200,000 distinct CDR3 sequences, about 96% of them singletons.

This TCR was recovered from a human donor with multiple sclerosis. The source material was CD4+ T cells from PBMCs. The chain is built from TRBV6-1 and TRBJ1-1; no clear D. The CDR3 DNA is TGTGCCAGCAGCAAAGCGACGGCTCTGAACACTGAAGCTTTCTTT. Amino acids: CASSKATALNTEAFF.